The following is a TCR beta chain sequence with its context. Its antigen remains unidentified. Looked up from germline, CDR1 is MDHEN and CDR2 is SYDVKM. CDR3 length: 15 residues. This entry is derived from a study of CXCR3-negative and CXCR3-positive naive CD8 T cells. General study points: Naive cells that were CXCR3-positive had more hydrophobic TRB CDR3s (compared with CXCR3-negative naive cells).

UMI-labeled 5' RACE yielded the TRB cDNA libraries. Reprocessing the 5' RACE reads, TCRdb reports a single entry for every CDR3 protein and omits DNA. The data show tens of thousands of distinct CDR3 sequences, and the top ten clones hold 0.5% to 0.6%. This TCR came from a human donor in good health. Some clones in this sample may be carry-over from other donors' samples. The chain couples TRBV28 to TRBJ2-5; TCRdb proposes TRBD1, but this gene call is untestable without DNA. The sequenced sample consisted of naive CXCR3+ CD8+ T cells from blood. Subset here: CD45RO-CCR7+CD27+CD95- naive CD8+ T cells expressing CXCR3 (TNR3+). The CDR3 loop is CASSPGHRPQETQYF. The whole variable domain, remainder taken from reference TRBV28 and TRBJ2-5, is DVKVTQSSRYLVKRTGEKVFLECVQDMDHENMFWYRQDPGLGLRLIYFSYDVKMKEKGDIPEGYSVSREKKERFSLILESASTNQTSMYLCASSPGHRPQETQYFGPGTRLLVL.